This T cell receptor (beta chain) emerged from a study of cytomegalovirus exposure and HLA in healthy donors (TCRdb year 2017). Regarding the study in general: According to an earlier analysis of a few hundred of the donors, about 179 million T cells yielded over 90 million unique TCR beta sequences and around 280 Gb of sequence data. All discovery cohort repertoires had been generated using a single sequencing platform. The study aimed to test whether signatures of past pathogen exposure could be identified by cataloging public T cell receptors. An early release covering 550 to 700 HLA-typed donors comprised about 320 gigabases of sequencing data and tens of millions of unique TCR sequences. The genetic ancestry cluster associated with self-reported Caucasian donors included 80% to 90% of the 398 genotyped donors. Donor age, sex, ethnicity and CMV serostatus were compiled alongside the repertoire data. HLA typing covered class I and class II loci at four-digit resolution. The study used immunosequencing to profile the T cell repertoires of around 600 subjects and linked those repertoires to cytomegalovirus serostatus. A later genetic analysis used genome-wide SNP genotypes for about 65% of the 666 donors, treating that subset as a discovery cohort. In addition to the first cohort of 666 subjects, a separate validation cohort of some 120 different subjects was used. The later analysis used no new phenotypic data to find candidate immune exposures, relying instead on TCR beta sequences and their occurrence across donors. Among over 350 genotyped donors of the cohort, an average of around 240,000 unique TCR beta nucleotide sequences were sequenced per donor, roughly 18% of them non-productive. To study patterns of TCR occurrence, a later analysis re-analyzed previously published TCR beta repertoires from several hundred donors and added high-resolution HLA genotyping. To predict cytomegalovirus infection status, the study brought together high-throughput TCR immunosequencing, statistical association of individual TCRs with disease status, and machine learning. In an earlier analysis of 550 to 700 of the donors, high-throughput TCR beta sequencing was used to judge whether each TCR beta V gene segment behaved as functional or pseudogenic. Roughly five DR-DQ haplotypes were handled as single units for association and clustering, since linkage in the cohort was strong. The number of donors typed differed by locus, with about 629-630 for A, B, C, DRB1 and DQB1, more than 500 for DQA1, 600 to 610 for DPA1, and some 450 for DPB1. Paper-wide results and their limitations: A few of the identified cytomegalovirus-associated TCR beta chains were confirmed in vitro to be specific for cytomegalovirus antigens. A cluster of highly shared sequence variants was judged likely to represent a technical artifact of the sequencing pipeline. Because HLA typing was unavailable for some donors at each locus, only the typed subset was used in association tests. Most TCR sequences were observed very rarely across donors, whereas some public TCRs were present in many individuals. Because counts were too low, some 17 rarely observed V segments, including chromosome 9 orphons, were left out of the earlier analysis of 500 to 650 of the donors. A further reported finding was that TCR beta sequences accurately predicted the HLA-A and HLA-B alleles for most subjects in the first cohort. According to a later analysis, most CMV-associated TCR beta chains appeared to be HLA-restricted, and the HLA associations seemed to be driven largely by CMV exposure. The cohort was sequenced for TCR beta chains only, and without alpha or paired-chain data the features that could be detected were limited. Strong co-occurrence of HLA alleles, especially DR and DQ, made assigning TCR associations to individual alleles difficult. In a later analysis, HLA-associated TCR beta chains were found to be more clonally expanded and to have lower generation probabilities than equally common non-associated chains. At a false discovery rate of 0.05, a later analysis linked around 15,000 TCR beta sequences to specific HLA alleles. Several of the top co-occurrence clusters appeared to be linked to parvovirus B19, influenza, CMV and Epstein-Barr virus, according to a later analysis. In an earlier analysis of 587 of the donors, most TCR beta V segments appeared in productive rearrangements about 87% or about 30% of the time, broadly matching IMGT annotations. In a later genetic analysis, fewer N-insertions in productive TCRs were reported among donors in an Asian-associated ancestry cluster than the approximately 670-donor mean. Some IMGT-functional V segments, including TRBV6-2 and TRBV6-3, could not be distinguished by the 87-base-pair reads and were therefore excluded. In the study, 164 TCR beta chains were listed as associated with cytomegalovirus. V-gene and J-gene trimming of TCR beta chains was associated with a missense DCLRE1C variant in a later genetic analysis, and the association was replicated in an independent cohort. Presence/absence analyses assumed roughly uniform sequencing depth across donors, an assumption that may not hold. According to a later analysis, TCR association rates differed among HLA loci, with DRB1 alleles showing the most associated TCRs and HLA-C alleles showing the fewest. In both the original and validation cohorts, the classifier was reported to diagnose cytomegalovirus status with high specificity and sensitivity. CMV serostatus was the only immune exposure information available for the cohort. The authors suggested that the approach could potentially be extended to other disease states and immunological phenotypes. Linkage disequilibrium might explain the correlated functional status among segregating V segments, but an unknown experimental factor could not be excluded.

Libraries came from the immunoSEQ multiplex PCR assay. A mixture of 60 forward primers for TCR Vbeta segments and 13 reverse primers for TCR Jbeta segments was used in the multiplex PCR. A multiplex PCR assay on genomic DNA amplified the CDR3 region of rearranged TCR beta genes. The amplified TCR beta libraries were sequenced on the Illumina HiSeq System as 87-base-pair reads. Turning to the authors' computational methods: A later analysis tallied roughly 80 million unique TCR beta chains across the 666 repertoires, and roughly 11 million of those chains were shared by two or more donors. A nearest-neighbor algorithm error-corrected the raw reads and collapsed the reads into unique sequences, merging closely related sequences to remove PCR and sequencing errors. CDR3 sequences were aligned to IMGT reference sequences to assign V, D and J gene segments. Each retained sequence needed at least a six-nucleotide match to both a V gene segment and a J gene segment. A rearrangement was called productive if the CDR3 had no stop codons and remained in frame with V and J, and every other rearrangement was called non-productive. Following IMGT convention, CDR3 was defined as the stretch from the second conserved V-encoded cysteine to the conserved J-encoded phenylalanine. The earlier analysis of approximately 590 of the donors excluded any sequence lacking an unambiguous match to a single V gene segment. In an earlier analysis of some 590 of the donors, a V segment was called functional when productive rearrangements were above 56.7%, and segregating when the standard deviation between donors exceeded 5%. A statistical classification framework was built for diagnosing cytomegalovirus status from the catalog of TCR beta chain sequences. V and J gene assignment, in a later analysis, came from comparing TCR nucleotide sequences with IMGT/GENE-DB human TR gene sequences. In a later analysis, CDR3 sequences and most-parsimonious VDJ recombination scenarios were assigned using the TCRdist pipeline. A later analysis defined each TCR beta chain by its CDR3 amino acid sequence plus V-gene family, and excluded reads lacking a unique V-gene family. In a later analysis, some 600 highly shared, low-generation-probability nucleotide sequences were removed to address suspected cross-contamination and a sequencing artifact. In a later analysis, a clonal expansion index for each public chain was calculated from normalized within-repertoire ranks of inferred template counts. A later analysis computed generation probabilities with a VDJ recombination model fitted to out-of-frame rearrangements, and checked the results against IGoR. In a later analysis, TCR-TCR, TCR-HLA and TCR-CMV co-occurrence was scored with hypergeometric tests, and a repertoire-size bias correction was applied to TCR pairs. A later analysis estimated false discovery rates by permuting HLA or CMV assignments 20 times. In a later analysis, co-occurring TCRs were grouped using DBSCAN, with TCRdist sequence similarity added in when clustering inside HLA-allele-positive subsets. Repertoires with fewer than 30,000 or more than 120,000 public chains, plus five repertoires with anomalous nucleotide sharing, were excluded from co-occurrence clustering. As stored in TCRdb, this immuneACCESS dataset retains in-frame rearrangements with V and J assigned. A fraction of the clones does not appear; measured against another copy, unresolved V genes explain less than half of the discrepancy, and the remainder lacks a known reason. From that table come the V and J calls and clone size; the DNA was used to work out D and trimming. This sample has 100,000 to 150,000 clones in its table, and roughly a tenth of those were observed once. The ten most abundant clones make up roughly 4.6% of the sample.

This clone was counted only a few times. The clone's antigen remains unknown. The input lacks base qualities; no much larger clone sits a single base away. The CDR3 numbers 13 residues from cysteine through phenylalanine. Of the read, only the CDR3 DNA is kept; its 39 bases are in frame from base 1. The germline V gene provides CDR1 SGHRS and CDR2 YFSETQ. Relative to germline, V is 2 bases shorter and J is 7 bases shorter, with 13 bases between their ends. The cohort comprised around 690 healthy bone marrow donors. At the time of sampling, every cohort member was nominally healthy, though immune exposures that went unrecorded were likely present. The donor was CMV seropositive and belonged to the group of around 300 seropositive cohort members. A peripheral blood sample was collected from each donor, and TCR beta sequencing was performed on peripheral blood mononuclear cells. The Qiagen DNeasy Blood Extraction Kit was used to extract genomic DNA from the blood cell samples.

The rearrangement combines TRBV5-1 with TRBJ2-7; perhaps TRBD2 is the D gene, with 6 bases matching. The specimen sequenced was PBMCs. The receptor comes from a young woman in good health and CMV-seropositive. The DNA is as follows: TGCGCCAGCAGCTTATCCCCTAGCGTTGAGCAGTACTTC. It translates to CASSLSPSVEQYF.